These T cell receptor beta chains were read from a single sample in a study of T cell responses to AZD1222 COVID-19 vaccine. Assay used: immunoSEQ multiplex PCR; TCRdb lists only in-frame clones, some missing. The sample includes some 150,000 clones, less than 90% of them seen just once. The sample was peripheral blood, taken after recovery from COVID-19. The receptors come from an adult who had recovered from COVID-19. Each CDR3 is given with its conserved first and last residue. D genes are given only for firm matches. Size values are once, few and many counts, or a class for expanded clones, and some rows have none.

cdr3_aa: CASGRENQPQHF; cdr3_nt: TGTGCCAGCGGCAGGGAGAATCAGCCCCAGCATTTT; d_call: .; j_call: TRBJ1-5; v_call: TRBV12-3/TRBV12-4; clone_size: .
cdr3_aa: CASSPKSYEQYF; cdr3_nt: TGTGCCAGCAGTCCTAAATCCTACGAGCAGTACTTC; d_call: .; j_call: TRBJ2-7; v_call: TRBV28; clone_size: .
cdr3_aa: CASRESVNTEAFF; cdr3_nt: TGTGCCAGCAGGGAGTCGGTGAACACTGAAGCTTTCTTT; d_call: .; j_call: TRBJ1-1; v_call: TRBV2; clone_size: .
cdr3_aa: CAIRGSTDSTDTQYF; cdr3_nt: TGTGCCATCAGGGGTTCGACAGACTCCACAGATACGCAGTATTTT; d_call: .; j_call: TRBJ2-3; v_call: TRBV10-3; clone_size: .
cdr3_aa: CSVGDGSGYEQYF; cdr3_nt: TGCAGCGTTGGCGACGGGAGCGGATACGAGCAGTACTTC; d_call: .; j_call: TRBJ2-7; v_call: TRBV29-1; clone_size: .
cdr3_aa: CASSQGGRAKSF; cdr3_nt: TGTGCCAGCAGCCAAGGGGGGCGGGCCAAGTCTTTC; d_call: .; j_call: TRBJ2-7; v_call: TRBV3-1/TRBV3-2; clone_size: .
cdr3_aa: CASSLTRTANTEAFF; cdr3_nt: TGTGCCAGCAGCCTGACCCGGACAGCGAACACTGAAGCTTTCTTT; d_call: .; j_call: TRBJ1-1; v_call: TRBV7-8; clone_size: .
cdr3_aa: CASSYSGPTGETQYF; cdr3_nt: TGTGCCAGCAGTTACTCAGGACCCACGGGAGAGACCCAGTACTTC; d_call: .; j_call: TRBJ2-5; v_call: TRBV6-2/TRBV6-3; clone_size: .
cdr3_aa: CASSLSWGAQDTIYF; cdr3_nt: TGTGCCAGCAGCTTGAGCTGGGGGGCCCAGGACACCATATATTTT; d_call: .; j_call: TRBJ1-3; v_call: TRBV7-6; clone_size: .
cdr3_aa: CASSPSYGEQYF; cdr3_nt: TGTGCCAGCAGCCCATCATACGGCGAGCAGTACTTC; d_call: .; j_call: TRBJ2-7; v_call: TRBV7-8; clone_size: few
cdr3_aa: CASSFLSSGGNNEQFF; cdr3_nt: TGTGCCAGCAGCTTTTTGTCTAGCGGGGGGAACAATGAGCAGTTCTTC; d_call: TRBD2; j_call: TRBJ2-1; v_call: TRBV5-4; clone_size: .
cdr3_aa: CASSNRGAYTGELFF; cdr3_nt: TGTGCCAGTAGTAACCGGGGGGCCTACACCGGGGAGCTGTTTTTT; d_call: .; j_call: TRBJ2-2; v_call: TRBV19; clone_size: .
cdr3_aa: CASSPWHLNNYTF; cdr3_nt: TGTGCCAGCAGCCCATGGCATCTTAATAATTACACCTTC; d_call: .; j_call: TRBJ1-2; v_call: TRBV7-2; clone_size: .
cdr3_aa: CASSTQGEGVGSPLHF; cdr3_nt: TGTGCCAGCAGCACCCAGGGGGAGGGCGTGGGTTCACCCCTCCACTTT; d_call: TRBD1; j_call: TRBJ1-6; v_call: TRBV5-4; clone_size: .
cdr3_aa: CASSLALRF; cdr3_nt: TGTGCCAGCAGCTTGGCCTTACGGTTT; d_call: .; j_call: TRBJ2-3; v_call: TRBV5-8; clone_size: .
cdr3_aa: CSASKVGDGYTF; cdr3_nt: TGCAGTGCTAGTAAGGTGGGGGATGGCTACACCTTC; d_call: .; j_call: TRBJ1-2; v_call: TRBV20-1; clone_size: .
cdr3_aa: CASTSGRAVTDTQYF; cdr3_nt: TGTGCCAGCACTAGCGGGAGGGCGGTCACAGATACGCAGTATTTT; d_call: TRBD2; j_call: TRBJ2-3; v_call: TRBV25-1; clone_size: .
cdr3_aa: CASSWIGGAGGEKLFF; cdr3_nt: TGTGCCAGCAGCTGGATTGGAGGGGCCGGAGGTGAAAAACTGTTTTTT; d_call: .; j_call: TRBJ1-4; v_call: TRBV3-1/TRBV3-2; clone_size: .
cdr3_aa: CASSRRTGGPTEAFF; cdr3_nt: TGTGCCAGCAGCCGGAGGACAGGGGGACCGACTGAAGCTTTCTTT; d_call: TRBD1; j_call: TRBJ1-1; v_call: TRBV7-9; clone_size: .
cdr3_aa: CASSIRTSGTVGYEQYF; cdr3_nt: TGTGCCAGTAGTATTAGGACTAGCGGGACTGTAGGCTACGAGCAGTACTTC; d_call: TRBD2; j_call: TRBJ2-7; v_call: TRBV19; clone_size: .
cdr3_aa: CSCLSLNRGGRNMNTEAFF; cdr3_nt: TGTTCTTGCCTCTCACTCAACAGGGGCGGCCGAAATATGAACACTGAAGCTTTCTTT; d_call: TRBD1; j_call: TRBJ1-1; v_call: TRBV28; clone_size: .
cdr3_aa: CASSLNRGRGNEKLFF; cdr3_nt: TGCGCCAGCAGTCTCAACAGGGGGCGCGGTAATGAAAAACTGTTTTTT; d_call: TRBD1; j_call: TRBJ1-4; v_call: TRBV23-1; clone_size: .
cdr3_aa: CATSRPSGPGQGKTEAFF; cdr3_nt: TGTGCCACCAGCAGACCCTCGGGTCCCGGACAGGGGAAGACTGAAGCTTTCTTT; d_call: TRBD1; j_call: TRBJ1-1; v_call: TRBV15; clone_size: .
cdr3_aa: CSVGGPGQGAGANVLTF; cdr3_nt: TGCAGCGTTGGCGGACCGGGACAGGGGGCTGGGGCCAACGTCCTGACTTTC; d_call: TRBD1; j_call: TRBJ2-6; v_call: TRBV29-1; clone_size: few
cdr3_aa: CASSVGANQPQHF; cdr3_nt: TGTGCCAGCAGCGTAGGTGCCAATCAGCCCCAGCATTTT; d_call: .; j_call: TRBJ1-5; v_call: TRBV9; clone_size: .
cdr3_aa: CASSPTASSYEQYF; cdr3_nt: TGTGCCAGCAGCCCCACGGCCAGCTCCTACGAGCAGTACTTC; d_call: .; j_call: TRBJ2-7; v_call: TRBV7-2; clone_size: .
cdr3_aa: CASSPGSGSYEQYF; cdr3_nt: TGTGCCAGCAGCCCAGGGTCGGGATCCTACGAGCAGTACTTC; d_call: .; j_call: TRBJ2-7; v_call: TRBV5-6; clone_size: .
cdr3_aa: CASTTTAGRTGELFF; cdr3_nt: TGTGCCAGCACCACCACAGCGGGGCGCACCGGGGAGCTGTTTTTT; d_call: TRBD2; j_call: TRBJ2-2; v_call: TRBV3-1/TRBV3-2; clone_size: .
cdr3_aa: CASSPQYTNEKLFF; cdr3_nt: TGTGCCAGCAGCCCTCAATATACCAATGAAAAACTGTTTTTT; d_call: .; j_call: TRBJ1-4; v_call: TRBV3-1/TRBV3-2; clone_size: .
cdr3_aa: CASSIGRVTGNEQFF; cdr3_nt: TGTGCCAGTAGTATAGGAAGGGTCACTGGCAATGAGCAGTTCTTC; d_call: .; j_call: TRBJ2-1; v_call: TRBV19; clone_size: .
cdr3_aa: CASSQDWDTEAFF; cdr3_nt: TGTGCCAGCAGCCAAGACTGGGACACTGAAGCTTTCTTT; d_call: .; j_call: TRBJ1-1; v_call: TRBV16; clone_size: once
cdr3_aa: CASSQGAGRNEKLFF; cdr3_nt: TGTGCCAGCTCACAGGGGGCAGGGCGTAATGAAAAACTGTTTTTT; d_call: TRBD1; j_call: TRBJ1-4; v_call: TRBV18; clone_size: .
cdr3_aa: CASSLGRSRGMNSPLHF; cdr3_nt: TGTGCCAGCAGCTTAGGTCGGAGCAGGGGGATGAATTCACCCCTCCACTTT; d_call: TRBD1; j_call: TRBJ1-6; v_call: TRBV7-8; clone_size: .
cdr3_aa: CASRIELGGGYTF; cdr3_nt: TGCGCCAGCCGCATAGAGTTAGGTGGCGGCTACACCTTC; d_call: .; j_call: TRBJ1-2; v_call: TRBV5-1; clone_size: .
cdr3_aa: CASHMRDRGLRNTIYF; cdr3_nt: TGCGCCAGTCACATGAGGGACAGGGGGCTTCGAAACACCATATATTTT; d_call: TRBD1; j_call: TRBJ1-3; v_call: TRBV10-1; clone_size: .
cdr3_aa: CATSDGGREPYNEQFF; cdr3_nt: TGTGCCACCAGTGATGGTGGACGGGAGCCCTACAATGAGCAGTTCTTC; d_call: .; j_call: TRBJ2-1; v_call: TRBV24-1; clone_size: .
cdr3_aa: CASSLGQGSNQPQHF; cdr3_nt: TGCGCCAGCAGCTTGGGACAGGGTAGCAATCAGCCCCAGCATTTT; d_call: TRBD1; j_call: TRBJ1-5; v_call: TRBV5-1; clone_size: .
cdr3_aa: CASSLAHRDRTVNEQFF; cdr3_nt: TGCGCCAGCAGCTTGGCCCACCGGGACAGGACGGTCAATGAGCAGTTCTTC; d_call: TRBD1; j_call: TRBJ2-1; v_call: TRBV5-1; clone_size: once
cdr3_aa: CASSFARETYEQYF; cdr3_nt: TGTGCCAGCAGCTTTGCCAGGGAAACCTACGAGCAGTACTTC; d_call: .; j_call: TRBJ2-7; v_call: TRBV7-2; clone_size: .
cdr3_aa: CASSFRGRISTDTQYF; cdr3_nt: TGTGCCAGCAGCTTTAGGGGGCGGATAAGCACAGATACGCAGTATTTT; d_call: TRBD1; j_call: TRBJ2-3; v_call: TRBV7-9; clone_size: .
cdr3_aa: CASSPQSSYNEQFF; cdr3_nt: TGCGCCAGCAGTCCTCAAAGCTCCTACAATGAGCAGTTCTTC; d_call: .; j_call: TRBJ2-1; v_call: TRBV10-1; clone_size: .
cdr3_aa: CASSQGGGLETQYF; cdr3_nt: TGCGCCAGCAGCCAAGGCGGAGGGCTGGAGACCCAGTACTTC; d_call: .; j_call: TRBJ2-5; v_call: TRBV4-1; clone_size: .
cdr3_aa: CASSLGSWDTQYF; cdr3_nt: TGTGCCAGCAGCTTAGGGAGTTGGGATACCCAGTACTTC; d_call: .; j_call: TRBJ2-5; v_call: TRBV7-2; clone_size: .
cdr3_aa: CASSEASDTGELFF; cdr3_nt: TGTGCCAGCAGCGAAGCCAGCGACACCGGGGAGCTGTTTTTT; d_call: .; j_call: TRBJ2-2; v_call: TRBV9; clone_size: .
cdr3_aa: CASSRLAGGPHNEQFF; cdr3_nt: TGTGCCAGCAGCCGACTAGCGGGAGGGCCCCACAATGAGCAGTTCTTC; d_call: TRBD2; j_call: TRBJ2-1; v_call: TRBV3-1/TRBV3-2; clone_size: .
cdr3_aa: CASSFGLAGYEQYF; cdr3_nt: TGTGCCAGCAGCTTCGGACTAGCGGGATACGAGCAGTACTTC; d_call: TRBD2; j_call: TRBJ2-7; v_call: TRBV11-2; clone_size: .
cdr3_aa: CSASPLAGGSSYNEQFF; cdr3_nt: TGCAGTGCTAGTCCCCTAGCGGGGGGGAGCTCCTACAATGAGCAGTTCTTC; d_call: TRBD2; j_call: TRBJ2-1; v_call: TRBV20-1; clone_size: .
cdr3_aa: CSAFRPGELFF; cdr3_nt: TGCAGCGCGTTTCGCCCCGGGGAGCTGTTTTTT; d_call: .; j_call: TRBJ2-2; v_call: TRBV20-1; clone_size: .
cdr3_aa: CASSEARNYGYTF; cdr3_nt: TGTGCCAGCAGCGAGGCCCGGAACTATGGCTACACCTTC; d_call: .; j_call: TRBJ1-2; v_call: TRBV2; clone_size: .
cdr3_aa: CASSPGDIYGYTF; cdr3_nt: TGTGCCAGCAGTCCCGGAGATATCTATGGCTACACCTTC; d_call: .; j_call: TRBJ1-2; v_call: TRBV3-1/TRBV3-2; clone_size: .
cdr3_aa: CASSLARGQETQYF; cdr3_nt: TGTGCCAGCAGCTTAGCGAGGGGCCAAGAGACCCAGTACTTC; d_call: .; j_call: TRBJ2-5; v_call: TRBV7-9; clone_size: medium-sized
cdr3_aa: CASRRGDTQYF; cdr3_nt: TGTGCCAGCAGACGGGGGGATACGCAGTATTTT; d_call: .; j_call: TRBJ2-3; v_call: TRBV3-1/TRBV3-2; clone_size: .
cdr3_aa: CASRKLEAGEEKLFF; cdr3_nt: TGTGCCAGTAGGAAGTTAGAAGCGGGTGAAGAAAAACTGTTTTTT; d_call: .; j_call: TRBJ1-4; v_call: TRBV19; clone_size: .
cdr3_aa: CASSLGNMNTEAFF; cdr3_nt: TGCGCCAGCAGCTTGGGGAACATGAACACTGAAGCTTTCTTT; d_call: .; j_call: TRBJ1-1; v_call: TRBV5-1; clone_size: .